These 17 T cell receptor beta chains originate from one sample sequenced in a study of OX40 agonist ivuxolimab in advanced cancers. Libraries were prepared by immunoSEQ multiplex PCR; TCRdb keeps only in-frame clonotypes and omits some of them. The sample contains 82,000 or so clones, roughly 92% of which appear only once. The sample was CD4+ or CD8+ T cells sorted from blood, taken in a trial of the OX40 agonist ivuxolimab. These receptors were collected from an adult with an advanced solid tumor such as melanoma, head and neck, liver or kidney cancer.

The chain carries TRBV18 and TRBJ2-5, with D hard to call. This CDR3 has 11 residues. Germline V CDR1 and CDR2: KGHSH, LQKENI. The V end lost 5 bases, the J end lost 1 base, and 2 bases lay between the germline ends. The CDR3 loop reads CASSGQETQYF. CDR3 nucleotides: TGTGCCAGCTCAGGCCAAGAGACCCAGTACTTC.

This sequence joins TRBV7-9 and TRBJ2-5; D gene unclear. V was cut by 5 bases and J by 6 bases, with 19 bases left in between. Looked up from germline, CDR1 is SEHNR and CDR2 is FQNEAQ (reference sequence). This CDR3 has 15 residues. The CDR3 protein is CASSPTLGTSQTQYF. Here the CDR3 DNA reads TGTGCCAGCAGCCCGACGTTAGGCACATCCCAGACCCAGTACTTC.

The chain couples TRBV6-1 to TRBJ2-7; 9 bases are a match to TRBD1. The junction had 7 bases not matched to a gene; V was cut back by 6 bases and J by 4 bases. There are 14 residues in the CDR3. Per germline, CDR1 MNHNS and CDR2 SASEGT. The DNA for the CDR3 is TGTGCCAGCAGCATCGGGACAGGGTTTTACGAGCAGTACTTC. Amino acids: CASSIGTGFYEQYF.

The chain has TRBV29-1 and TRBJ1-5; D is perhaps TRBD1 (5 bases). V was shortened by 0 bases and J by 9 bases, with 9 bases between the two germline ends. CDR1 and CDR2 from the germline V gene are SQVTM and ANQGSEA. The CDR3 has 12 residues. CDR3 nucleotide sequence: TGCAGCGTTGAAGAACCGGGGGGGCCCCAGCATTTT. The encoded protein is CSVEEPGGPQHF.

The rearrangement links TRBV27 to TRBJ2-7, with D maybe TRBD2 (7 bases). The CDR3 is made up of 16 amino acids. Trimming removed 5 bases at V and 2 bases at J, with 19 bases between. CDR1 and CDR2 from the germline V gene are MNHEY and SMNVEV (reference sequence). The CDR3 protein is CASSLRTGGSPYEQYF. The CDR3 nucleotides read TGTGCCAGCAGTCTAAGGACGGGGGGCAGCCCCTACGAGCAGTACTTC.

V and J are TRBV6-1 and TRBJ1-2; 11 nucleotides line up with TRBD1. The CDR3 is 18 amino acids. CDR1 is MNHNS and CDR2 is SASEGT in the germline V gene. V shed 2 bases, J shed 1 base, and the junction held 9 bases outside the gene matches. The CDR3 loop is CASSEFGTGGRGNYGYTF. The CDR3 region has the DNA TGTGCCAGCAGTGAATTTGGGACAGGGGGGAGAGGTAACTATGGCTACACCTTC.

This chain links TRBV19 with TRBJ1-2; weak D call: TRBD1 (5 bases). The CDR3 totals 15 residues. The germline V gene encodes CDR1 LNHDA and CDR2 SQIVND (reference sequence). V lost 3 bases to trimming and J lost 2 bases, with 13 bases between them. The CDR3 DNA reads TGTGCCAGTAGTATGGGACCTCAGGGCAACTATGGCTACACCTTC. The encoded protein is CASSMGPQGNYGYTF.

The chain joins TRBV5-4 to TRBJ2-1, with 16 bases identical to TRBD2. Trimming cost V 4 bases and J 7 bases; bases outside gene matches: 5. This CDR3 spans 16 amino acids. The germline CDR1 and CDR2 sequences are SGHNT and YYREEE (reference sequence). Written as DNA, the CDR3 is TGTGCCAGCAGCGCGGGACTAGCGGGAGGGCTAAATGAGCAGTTCTTC. Its translation is CASSAGLAGGLNEQFF.

For the CDR3, the DNA is TGTGCCAGCAGGGCGGTCCGGGGGGGTCGCACCGGGGAGCTGTTTTTT. Its translation is CASRAVRGGRTGELFF. The chain has TRBV5-4 and TRBJ2-2; 8 bases agree with TRBD2. This CDR3 spans 16 amino acids. V lost 5 bases, J lost 4 bases, and 10 bases stayed unmatched. Germline CDR1 and CDR2: SGHNT and YYREEE (reference sequence).

V and J are TRBV28 and TRBJ1-2; 11 nucleotides align to TRBD1. CDR1 is MDHEN and CDR2 is SYDVKM in the germline V gene. CDR3 size: 14 residues. J gave up 4 bases and V 6 bases, and 4 bases lay outside the gene matches. This CDR3 is CASRDRGLGYGYTF. CDR3 DNA sequence: TGTGCCAGCAGGGACAGGGGGCTGGGCTATGGCTACACCTTC.

The genes are TRBV28 and TRBJ1-2, with TRBD1 as a possible D gene (6 bases). V was pared by 6 bases and J by 8 bases, with 34 bases between. Germline V CDR1 and CDR2: MDHEN, SYDVKM. This CDR3 contains 19 residues. The CDR3 loop is CASSTLGRGVGGAVSGYTF. The CDR3, as DNA: TGTGCCAGCAGCACCTTAGGGAGGGGAGTGGGGGGCGCCGTAAGCGGCTACACCTTC.

The rearrangement links TRBV5-5 to TRBJ1-5, with D perhaps TRBD1 (6 bases). Trimming shortened V by 3 bases and J by 0 bases, and 10 bases separated the two germline ends. The germline V gene has CDR1 SGHKS and CDR2 YYEKEE (reference sequence). This CDR3 has 15 amino acids. DNA of the CDR3: TGTGCCAGCAGCTCAACAGGGAATAGCAATCAGCCCCAGCATTTT. It yields the protein CASSSTGNSNQPQHF.

The chain couples TRBV28 to TRBJ2-1; 9 bases fit TRBD2. CDR1 and CDR2 (germline): MDHEN, SYDVKM. CDR3 length equals 18 residues. With V trimmed by 3 bases and J by 8 bases, 17 bases remained unmatched. The CDR3 protein is CASSFQGSLAGSMDEQFF. The DNA for the CDR3 is TGTGCCAGCAGTTTCCAGGGAAGTCTAGCGGGGAGTATGGATGAGCAGTTCTTC.

The chain recombines TRBV9 with TRBJ2-3, with 9 bases identical to TRBD2. CDR1 is SGDLS and CDR2 is YYNGEE in the germline V gene. V lost 3 bases and J lost 2; bases outside the gene matches: 4. The CDR3 is 15 residues long. CDR3 sequence: CASSALAGHTDTQYF. The CDR3 DNA is TGTGCCAGCAGCGCTCTAGCGGGGCACACAGATACGCAGTATTTT.

The chain links TRBV6-1 to TRBJ1-5; 7 bases align to TRBD1. The CDR3 runs to 15 residues. Looked up from germline, CDR1 is MNHNS and CDR2 is SASEGT. Trimming took 7 bases from V and 5 from J; bases not matched to a gene: 11. The CDR3 DNA reads as TGTGCCAGCATAGTATCAGGGGGGGTGGATCAGCCCCAGCATTTT. Protein product: CASIVSGGVDQPQHF.

The V gene is TRBV2, the J gene TRBJ2-7; tentative D call: TRBD2 (5 bases). The CDR3 totals 13 residues. Trimming took 5 bases from V and 6 from J, leaving 14 bases between them. CDR1 and CDR2 from the germline V gene are SNHLY and FYNNEI. CDR3 protein: CASSQGLYREQYF. The CDR3, as DNA: TGTGCCAGCAGTCAAGGACTCTACCGCGAGCAGTACTTC.

This chain connects TRBV6-1 to TRBJ1-5; 9 nucleotides line up with TRBD1. The CDR3 loop spans 15 amino acids. J gave up 7 bases and V 3 bases, and 7 bases lay outside the gene matches. Germline lookup yields CDR1 MNHNS and CDR2 SASEGT. As DNA, the CDR3 is TGTGCCAGCAGTGATGGGGACAGGGCGAACCAGCCCCAGCATTTT. Its translation is CASSDGDRANQPQHF.